Listed below are T cell receptor beta chains from one sample, sequenced in a study of blood T cell repertoires in COVID-19. Profiling relied on immunoSEQ multiplex PCR, and the TCRdb table lists in-frame clones only, not all of them. The sample consists of approximately 300,000 clones, about 82% of them appearing once. The sample consisted of peripheral blood. Source of these receptors: a woman aged 45-65 years with acute or convalescent COVID-19. CDR3s include the opening cysteine and the closing phenylalanine or tryptophan. Fields, in order: clone size, D gene, V gene, J gene, CDR3 protein, CDR3 DNA. The D gene is left open where the match is weak. Rows give clone size only sometimes, using once, few, many, or a class for an expanded clone.

clone size: once; D gene: NA; V gene: TRBV4-2; J gene: TRBJ1-5; CDR3 protein: CASSPQGLNQPQHF; CDR3 DNA: TGTGCCAGCAGCCCACAGGGATTAAATCAGCCCCAGCATTTT
clone size: few; D gene: TRBD2; V gene: TRBV30; J gene: TRBJ2-4; CDR3 protein: CASSGRGKNIQYF; CDR3 DNA: TGTGCCAGCAGCGGGAGGGGGAAAAACATTCAGTACTTC
clone size: few; D gene: NA; V gene: TRBV6-5; J gene: TRBJ1-5; CDR3 protein: CASSYSRYSNQPQHF; CDR3 DNA: TGTGCCAGCAGTTACTCGAGGTATAGCAATCAGCCCCAGCATTTT
clone size: NA; D gene: TRBD1; V gene: TRBV7-2; J gene: TRBJ2-3; CDR3 protein: CASSLSSGTGLDTQYF; CDR3 DNA: TGTGCCAGCAGCTTATCCTCCGGGACAGGGTTAGATACGCAGTATTTT
clone size: NA; D gene: TRBD1; V gene: TRBV19; J gene: TRBJ2-7; CDR3 protein: CASSTLRGQDYEQYF; CDR3 DNA: TGTGCCAGTAGTACACTCAGGGGGCAGGACTACGAGCAGTACTTC
clone size: NA; D gene: TRBD2; V gene: TRBV7-3; J gene: TRBJ2-5; CDR3 protein: CASSSGTSGRETQYF; CDR3 DNA: TGTGCCAGCAGCTCAGGGACTAGCGGGAGAGAGACCCAGTACTTC
clone size: NA; D gene: NA; V gene: TRBV6-5; J gene: TRBJ1-1; CDR3 protein: CASSLTRNTEAFF; CDR3 DNA: TGTGCCAGCAGCCTTACAAGGAACACTGAAGCTTTCTTT
clone size: NA; D gene: NA; V gene: TRBV21-1; J gene: TRBJ2-1; CDR3 protein: CASSKTRALGKFNEQFF; CDR3 DNA: TGTGCCAGCAGCAAAACCAGGGCTCTGGGTAAGTTCAATGAGCAGTTCTTC
clone size: NA; D gene: NA; V gene: TRBV4-1; J gene: TRBJ2-6; CDR3 protein: CASSWRFGGRGANVLTF; CDR3 DNA: TGCGCCAGCAGTTGGCGGTTTGGAGGGAGGGGGGCCAACGTCCTGACTTTC
clone size: few; D gene: NA; V gene: TRBV7-9; J gene: TRBJ1-2; CDR3 protein: CASSLVGAQDYGYTF; CDR3 DNA: TGTGCCAGCAGCTTAGTAGGGGCGCAGGACTATGGCTACACCTTC
clone size: few; D gene: TRBD1; V gene: TRBV7-2; J gene: TRBJ1-2; CDR3 protein: CASSLGDRGDGYTF; CDR3 DNA: TGTGCCAGCAGCTTAGGAGACAGGGGTGATGGCTACACCTTC
clone size: few; D gene: TRBD2; V gene: TRBV11-2; J gene: TRBJ2-7; CDR3 protein: CASSKLARDEQYF; CDR3 DNA: TGTGCCAGCAGCAAACTAGCGCGGGACGAGCAGTACTTC
clone size: NA; D gene: NA; V gene: TRBV5-4; J gene: TRBJ2-3; CDR3 protein: CASGRTSTDTQYF; CDR3 DNA: TGTGCCAGCGGTCGGACTAGCACAGATACGCAGTATTTT
clone size: NA; D gene: NA; V gene: TRBV6-1; J gene: TRBJ1-6; CDR3 protein: CASSEERRGSSYNSPLHF; CDR3 DNA: TGTGCCAGCAGTGAAGAGAGGCGGGGAAGCTCCTATAATTCACCCCTCCACTTT
clone size: NA; D gene: TRBD2; V gene: TRBV11-2; J gene: TRBJ2-7; CDR3 protein: CASSLMFVGTSEHF; CDR3 DNA: TGTGCCAGCAGCTTGATGTTCGTTGGGACTAGCGAACACTTC
clone size: NA; D gene: NA; V gene: TRBV4-2; J gene: TRBJ2-5; CDR3 protein: CASSQEIGRETQYF; CDR3 DNA: TGTGCCAGCAGCCAAGAGATAGGGAGGGAGACCCAGTACTTC
clone size: NA; D gene: NA; V gene: TRBV7-9; J gene: TRBJ2-7; CDR3 protein: CASSLNSDEQYF; CDR3 DNA: TGTGCCAGCAGCTTAAATTCGGACGAGCAGTACTTC
clone size: NA; D gene: TRBD2; V gene: TRBV3-1/TRBV3-2; J gene: TRBJ2-3; CDR3 protein: CASYQTGGRADTQYF; CDR3 DNA: TGTGCCAGTTACCAAACTGGCGGGAGGGCAGATACGCAGTATTTT
clone size: NA; D gene: NA; V gene: TRBV28; J gene: TRBJ2-7; CDR3 protein: CASSLRGSETFSYEQYF; CDR3 DNA: TGTGCCAGCAGTTTAAGGGGCAGCGAAACATTCTCCTACGAGCAGTACTTC
clone size: NA; D gene: NA; V gene: TRBV5-1; J gene: TRBJ1-4; CDR3 protein: CASSSMGGKGEKLFF; CDR3 DNA: TGCGCCAGCAGCTCTATGGGGGGGAAAGGAGAAAAACTGTTTTTT
clone size: NA; D gene: NA; V gene: TRBV6-6; J gene: TRBJ1-2; CDR3 protein: CASSYPRYGGYTF; CDR3 DNA: TGTGCCAGCAGTTACCCTCGATATGGCGGCTACACCTTC
clone size: NA; D gene: TRBD1; V gene: TRBV12-5; J gene: TRBJ1-1; CDR3 protein: CASGLVTGGNTEAFF; CDR3 DNA: TGTGCTAGTGGTTTGGTCACAGGGGGTAATACTGAAGCTTTCTTT
clone size: NA; D gene: TRBD1; V gene: TRBV25-1; J gene: TRBJ1-2; CDR3 protein: CASSDHLTGTENYGYTF; CDR3 DNA: TGTGCCAGCAGTGATCATTTAACCGGGACAGAGAACTATGGCTACACCTTC
clone size: NA; D gene: TRBD1; V gene: TRBV5-1; J gene: TRBJ2-1; CDR3 protein: CASSGTEPGREQFF; CDR3 DNA: TGCGCCAGCAGCGGGACAGAACCGGGTCGTGAGCAGTTCTTC
clone size: NA; D gene: NA; V gene: TRBV7-2; J gene: TRBJ1-4; CDR3 protein: CASSPQTGINEKLFF; CDR3 DNA: TGTGCCAGCAGTCCTCAAACAGGGATTAATGAAAAACTGTTTTTT
clone size: NA; D gene: NA; V gene: TRBV21-1; J gene: TRBJ2-7; CDR3 protein: CASSPRQGLHEQYF; CDR3 DNA: TGTGCCAGCAGCCCCCGACAGGGCCTTCACGAGCAGTACTTC
clone size: NA; D gene: TRBD2; V gene: TRBV6-2/TRBV6-3; J gene: TRBJ2-5; CDR3 protein: CATSGRGGLVGRETQYF; CDR3 DNA: TGTGCCACCAGCGGGAGAGGGGGTTTGGTGGGCAGGGAGACCCAGTACTTC
clone size: NA; D gene: NA; V gene: TRBV28; J gene: TRBJ1-2; CDR3 protein: CASSSGRDYGYTF; CDR3 DNA: TGTGCCAGCAGTTCTGGCAGGGACTATGGCTACACCTTC
clone size: NA; D gene: NA; V gene: TRBV11-2; J gene: TRBJ1-5; CDR3 protein: CASSLDRGQPQHF; CDR3 DNA: TGTGCCAGCAGCTTAGATAGGGGCCAACCCCAGCATTTT
clone size: NA; D gene: NA; V gene: TRBV5-4; J gene: TRBJ2-3; CDR3 protein: CASSSPGPVKDTQYF; CDR3 DNA: TGTGCCAGCAGCTCGCCGGGTCCCGTTAAAGATACGCAGTATTTT
clone size: NA; D gene: NA; V gene: TRBV7-9; J gene: TRBJ2-3; CDR3 protein: CASSFTGRDTQYF; CDR3 DNA: TGTGCCAGCAGCTTTACAGGGAGAGATACGCAGTATTTT
clone size: NA; D gene: NA; V gene: TRBV19; J gene: TRBJ2-1; CDR3 protein: CASSLGQRLYEQFF; CDR3 DNA: TGTGCCAGTAGTTTAGGACAGAGGTTATATGAGCAGTTCTTC
clone size: NA; D gene: TRBD2; V gene: TRBV27; J gene: TRBJ2-1; CDR3 protein: CASKTWTSEYNEQFF; CDR3 DNA: TGTGCCAGCAAGACCTGGACTAGCGAGTACAATGAGCAGTTCTTC
clone size: NA; D gene: TRBD1; V gene: TRBV18; J gene: TRBJ2-5; CDR3 protein: CASSHTTGVLQETQYF; CDR3 DNA: TGTGCCAGCTCACACACGACAGGGGTACTCCAAGAGACCCAGTACTTC
clone size: NA; D gene: NA; V gene: TRBV10-3; J gene: TRBJ1-5; CDR3 protein: CAIRLGPDGNQPQHF; CDR3 DNA: TGTGCCATCAGATTGGGGCCGGACGGGAATCAGCCCCAGCATTTT
clone size: few; D gene: TRBD1; V gene: TRBV4-1; J gene: TRBJ1-5; CDR3 protein: CASSQDPRDRPQHF; CDR3 DNA: TGCGCCAGCAGCCAAGATCCTCGGGACAGGCCCCAGCATTTT
clone size: NA; D gene: TRBD1; V gene: TRBV18; J gene: TRBJ2-1; CDR3 protein: CASSHDRVTYNEQFF; CDR3 DNA: TGTGCCAGCTCACACGACAGGGTGACCTACAATGAGCAGTTCTTC
clone size: NA; D gene: NA; V gene: TRBV5-1; J gene: TRBJ1-5; CDR3 protein: CASSPDPQGNQPQHF; CDR3 DNA: TGCGCCAGCAGCCCCGACCCCCAGGGCAATCAGCCCCAGCATTTT
clone size: NA; D gene: NA; V gene: TRBV3-1/TRBV3-2; J gene: TRBJ2-1; CDR3 protein: CASSQRPGLASSYNEQFF; CDR3 DNA: TGTGCCAGCAGCCAGCGACCGGGACTTGCTAGCTCCTACAATGAGCAGTTCTTC
clone size: NA; D gene: TRBD2; V gene: TRBV4-2; J gene: TRBJ2-1; CDR3 protein: CASSQAKAGVFTNEQFF; CDR3 DNA: TGTGCCAGCAGCCAAGCTAAAGCGGGGGTATTTACGAATGAGCAGTTCTTC
clone size: once; D gene: NA; V gene: TRBV10-3; J gene: TRBJ2-7; CDR3 protein: CAISEISPRTGYEQYF; CDR3 DNA: TGTGCCATCAGTGAGATATCCCCGAGAACAGGGTACGAGCAGTACTTC